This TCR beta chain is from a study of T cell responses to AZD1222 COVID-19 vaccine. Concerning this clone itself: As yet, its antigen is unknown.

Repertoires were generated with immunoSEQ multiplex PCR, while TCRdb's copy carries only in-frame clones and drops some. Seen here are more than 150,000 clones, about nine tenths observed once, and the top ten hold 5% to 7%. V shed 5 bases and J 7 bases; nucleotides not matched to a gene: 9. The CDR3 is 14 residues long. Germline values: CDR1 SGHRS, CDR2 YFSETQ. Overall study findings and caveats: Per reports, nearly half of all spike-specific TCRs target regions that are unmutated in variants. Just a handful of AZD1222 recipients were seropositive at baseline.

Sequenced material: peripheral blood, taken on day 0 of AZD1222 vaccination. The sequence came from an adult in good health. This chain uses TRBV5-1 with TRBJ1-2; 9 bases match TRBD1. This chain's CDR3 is CASRPGTGSGGYTF. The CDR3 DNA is TGCGCCAGCAGGCCCGGGACAGGGTCTGGTGGCTACACCTTC.